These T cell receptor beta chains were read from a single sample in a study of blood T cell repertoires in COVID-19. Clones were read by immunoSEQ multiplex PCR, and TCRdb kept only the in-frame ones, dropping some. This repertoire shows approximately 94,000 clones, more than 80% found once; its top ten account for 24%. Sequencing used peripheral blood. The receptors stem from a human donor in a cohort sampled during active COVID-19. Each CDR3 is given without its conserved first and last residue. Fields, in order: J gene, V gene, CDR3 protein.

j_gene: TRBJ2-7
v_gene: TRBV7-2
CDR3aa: ASSQGLVGTYEQY

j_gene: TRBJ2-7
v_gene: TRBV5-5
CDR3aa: ASSQATGGLYEQY

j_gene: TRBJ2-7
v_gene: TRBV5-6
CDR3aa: ASSLYGTSFNEQY

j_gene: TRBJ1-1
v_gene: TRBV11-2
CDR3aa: ASSSFLNTEAF

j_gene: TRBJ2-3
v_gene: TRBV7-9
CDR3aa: ASSLQGHSTDTQY

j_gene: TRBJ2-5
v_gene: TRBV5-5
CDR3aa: ASSDARQGAGETQY

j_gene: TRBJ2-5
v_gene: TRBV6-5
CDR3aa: ASSYSGGGETQY

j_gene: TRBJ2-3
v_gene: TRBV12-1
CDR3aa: ASSFALAGHPSTDTQY

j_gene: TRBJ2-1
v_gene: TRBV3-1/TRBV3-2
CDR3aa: ASSQDGPSGMGNEQF

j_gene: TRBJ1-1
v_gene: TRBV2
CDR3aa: ASSQAGQNTEAF

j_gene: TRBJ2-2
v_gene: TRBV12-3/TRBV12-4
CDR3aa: ASRTGGDGELF

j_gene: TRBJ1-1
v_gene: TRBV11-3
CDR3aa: ASSTGTGDTEAF

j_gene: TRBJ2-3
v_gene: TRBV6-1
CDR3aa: ASSELWAPTDTQY

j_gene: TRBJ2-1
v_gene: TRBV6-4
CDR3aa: ASSAHSASLAYNEQF

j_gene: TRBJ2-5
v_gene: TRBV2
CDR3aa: ASSGDSETQY

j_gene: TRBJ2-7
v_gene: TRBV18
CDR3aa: ATKPSRTSGSYEQY

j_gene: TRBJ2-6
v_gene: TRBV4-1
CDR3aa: ASSQGVGGSGANVLT

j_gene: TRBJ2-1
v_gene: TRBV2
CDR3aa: ASRIAGGSYNEQF

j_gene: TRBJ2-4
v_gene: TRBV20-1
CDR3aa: SASPEREIGRNIQY

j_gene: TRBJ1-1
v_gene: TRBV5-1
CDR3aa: ASSLDPQSRNTEAF

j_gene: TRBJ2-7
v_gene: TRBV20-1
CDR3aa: SASYRNYEQY

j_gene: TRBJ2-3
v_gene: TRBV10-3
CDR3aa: AISGQGRTDTQY

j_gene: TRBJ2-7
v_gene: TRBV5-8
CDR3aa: ASDPAGGIASYEQY

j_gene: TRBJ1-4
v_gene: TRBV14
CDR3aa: ASSQQGTGNEKLF

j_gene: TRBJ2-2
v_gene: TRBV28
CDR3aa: ASSLGGNTGELF

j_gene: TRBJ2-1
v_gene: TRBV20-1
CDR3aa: SASSPTGGMGYNEQF

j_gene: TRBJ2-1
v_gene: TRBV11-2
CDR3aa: ASSLGGQGMNEQF

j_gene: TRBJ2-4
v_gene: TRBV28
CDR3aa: ASSPGQGGPKNIQY

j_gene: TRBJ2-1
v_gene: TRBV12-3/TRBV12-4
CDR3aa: ASSPGRGNEQF

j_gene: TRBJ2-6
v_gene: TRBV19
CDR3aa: ASSIGLGQSGANVLT

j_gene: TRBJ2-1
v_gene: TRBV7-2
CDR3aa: ASSLARLASNYNEQF

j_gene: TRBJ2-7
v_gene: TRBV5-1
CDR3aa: ASSTGRGAGGIYEQY

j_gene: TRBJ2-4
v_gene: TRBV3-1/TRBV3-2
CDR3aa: ASSLGTAHPHIQY

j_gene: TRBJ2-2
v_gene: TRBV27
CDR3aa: ASSSGTSGTGELF

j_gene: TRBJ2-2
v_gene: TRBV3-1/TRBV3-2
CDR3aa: ASSPSGTLNTGELF

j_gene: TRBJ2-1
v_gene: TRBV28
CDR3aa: ASSLGLAGAREQF

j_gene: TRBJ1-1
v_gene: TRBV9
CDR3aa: ASGGQGFTEAF

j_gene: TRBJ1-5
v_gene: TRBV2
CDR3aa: ASSFEGNQPQH

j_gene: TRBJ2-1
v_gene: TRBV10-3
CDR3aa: AISESGGGSPIYNEQF

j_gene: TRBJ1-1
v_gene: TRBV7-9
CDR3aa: ASRNSLNTEAF

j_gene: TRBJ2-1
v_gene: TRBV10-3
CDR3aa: AISESTGAAYNEQF

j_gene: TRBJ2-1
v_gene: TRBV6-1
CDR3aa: ASSERALPYNEQF

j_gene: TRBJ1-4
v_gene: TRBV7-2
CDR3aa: ASSFNRGSSEKLF

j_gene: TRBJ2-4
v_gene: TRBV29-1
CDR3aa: SARDSKNIQY

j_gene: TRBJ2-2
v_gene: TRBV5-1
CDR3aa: ASSTGGGQSTGELF

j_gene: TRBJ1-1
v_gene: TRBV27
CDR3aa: ASSPPRVQGTEAF

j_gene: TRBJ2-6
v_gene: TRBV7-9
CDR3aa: ASSLQSTGTGANVLT